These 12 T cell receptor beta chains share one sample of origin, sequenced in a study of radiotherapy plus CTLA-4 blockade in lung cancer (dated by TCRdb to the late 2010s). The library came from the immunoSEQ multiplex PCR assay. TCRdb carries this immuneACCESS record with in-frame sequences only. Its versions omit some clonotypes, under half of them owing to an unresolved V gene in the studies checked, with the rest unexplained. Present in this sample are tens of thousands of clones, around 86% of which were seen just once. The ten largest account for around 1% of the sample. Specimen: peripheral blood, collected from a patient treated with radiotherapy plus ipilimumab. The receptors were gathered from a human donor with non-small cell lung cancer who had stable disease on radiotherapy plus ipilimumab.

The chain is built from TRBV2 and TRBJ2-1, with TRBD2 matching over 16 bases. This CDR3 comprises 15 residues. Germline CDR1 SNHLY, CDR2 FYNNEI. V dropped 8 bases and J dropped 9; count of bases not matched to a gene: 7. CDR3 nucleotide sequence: TGTGCCAGCGTAGCCGGGACTAGCGGGAGGGTTGAGCAGTTCTTC. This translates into CASVAGTSGRVEQFF.

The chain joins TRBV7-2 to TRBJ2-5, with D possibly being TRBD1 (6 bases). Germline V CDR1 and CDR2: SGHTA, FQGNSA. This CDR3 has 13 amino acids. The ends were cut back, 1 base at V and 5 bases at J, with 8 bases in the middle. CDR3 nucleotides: TGTGCCAGCAGCTTAGGGGGGCGGGAGACCCAGTACTTC. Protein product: CASSLGGRETQYF.

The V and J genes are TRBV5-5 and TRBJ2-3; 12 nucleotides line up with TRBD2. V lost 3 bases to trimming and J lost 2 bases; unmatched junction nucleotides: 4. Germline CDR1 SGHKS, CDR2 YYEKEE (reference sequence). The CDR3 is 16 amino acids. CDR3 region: CASSSGLAGLTDTQYF. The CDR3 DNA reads TGTGCCAGCAGCTCCGGACTAGCGGGGCTCACAGATACGCAGTATTTT.

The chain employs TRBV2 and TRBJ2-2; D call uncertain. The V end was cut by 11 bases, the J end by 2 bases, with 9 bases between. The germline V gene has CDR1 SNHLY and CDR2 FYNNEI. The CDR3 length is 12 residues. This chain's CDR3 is CAGKTNTGELFF. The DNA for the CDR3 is TGTGCCGGGAAGACTAACACCGGGGAGCTGTTTTTT.

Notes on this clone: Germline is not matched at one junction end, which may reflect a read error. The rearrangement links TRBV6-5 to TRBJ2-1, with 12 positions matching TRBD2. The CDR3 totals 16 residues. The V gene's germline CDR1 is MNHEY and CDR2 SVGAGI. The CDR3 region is CASRYLTSGGNNEQFF. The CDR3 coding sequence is TGTGCCAGCAGATACTTGACTAGCGGGGGAAACAATGAGCAGTTCTTC.

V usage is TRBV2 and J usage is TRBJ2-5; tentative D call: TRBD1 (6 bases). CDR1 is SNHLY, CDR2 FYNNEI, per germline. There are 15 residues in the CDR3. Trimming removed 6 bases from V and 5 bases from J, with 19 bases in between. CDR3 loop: CASSLTGVGGETQYF. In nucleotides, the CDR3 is TGTGCCAGCAGCCTGACAGGCGTTGGCGGGGAGACCCAGTACTTC.

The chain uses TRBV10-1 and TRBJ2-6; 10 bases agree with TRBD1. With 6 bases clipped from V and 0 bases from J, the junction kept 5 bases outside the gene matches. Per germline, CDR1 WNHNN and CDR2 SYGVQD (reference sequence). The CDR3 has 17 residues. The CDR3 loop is CASSPGQGPSGANVLTF. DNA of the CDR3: TGCGCCAGCAGCCCGGGACAGGGGCCCTCTGGGGCCAACGTCCTGACTTTC.

CDR3 region: CASSLGGDYGYTF. The CDR3 nucleotides are TGTGCCAGCAGCTTGGGGGGAGACTATGGCTACACCTTC. The V gene is TRBV5-4, the J gene TRBJ1-2; D not resolved. CDR1 and CDR2 from the germline V gene are SGHNT and YYREEE (reference sequence). This CDR3 spans 13 amino acids. V lost 0 bases and J lost 3, with 6 bases in between.

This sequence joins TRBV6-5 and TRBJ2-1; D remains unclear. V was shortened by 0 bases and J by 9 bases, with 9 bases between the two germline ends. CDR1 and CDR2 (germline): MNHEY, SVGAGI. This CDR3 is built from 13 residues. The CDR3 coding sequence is TGTGCCAGCAGTTACTCGACCCCGGGTGAGCAGTTCTTC. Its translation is CASSYSTPGEQFF.

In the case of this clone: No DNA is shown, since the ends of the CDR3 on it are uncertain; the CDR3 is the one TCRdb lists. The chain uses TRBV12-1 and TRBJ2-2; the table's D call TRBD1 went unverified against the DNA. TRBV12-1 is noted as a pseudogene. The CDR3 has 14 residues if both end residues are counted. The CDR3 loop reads CASSFGQGAGELFF.

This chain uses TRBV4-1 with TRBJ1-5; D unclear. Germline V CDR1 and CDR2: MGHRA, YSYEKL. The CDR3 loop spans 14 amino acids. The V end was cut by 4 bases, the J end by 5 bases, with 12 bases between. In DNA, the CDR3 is TGCGCCAGCAGCCCGGTCTTTTCGGATCAGCCCCAGCATTTT. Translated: CASSPVFSDQPQHF.

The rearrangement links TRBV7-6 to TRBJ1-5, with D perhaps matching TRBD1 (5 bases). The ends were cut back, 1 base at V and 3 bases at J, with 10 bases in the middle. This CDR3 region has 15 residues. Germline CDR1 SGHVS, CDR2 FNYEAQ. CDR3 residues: CASSLVSGVNQPQHF. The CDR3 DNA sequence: TGTGCCAGCAGCTTAGTGTCGGGGGTCAATCAGCCCCAGCATTTT.